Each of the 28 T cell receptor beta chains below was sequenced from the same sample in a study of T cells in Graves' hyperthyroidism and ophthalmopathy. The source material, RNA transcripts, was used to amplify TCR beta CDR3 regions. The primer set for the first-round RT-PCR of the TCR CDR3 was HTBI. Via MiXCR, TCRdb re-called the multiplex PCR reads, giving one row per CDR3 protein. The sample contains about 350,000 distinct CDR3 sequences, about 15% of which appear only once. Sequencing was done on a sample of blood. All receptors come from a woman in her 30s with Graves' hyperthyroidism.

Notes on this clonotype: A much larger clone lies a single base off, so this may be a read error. The CDR3 DNA reads as TGCAGTGCAACGAGGTGGTTTTCCTACGAGCACTACTTC. Its translation is CSATRWFSYEHYF. The chain uses TRBV20-1 and TRBJ2-7, with unresolved D. The length of the CDR3 is 13 residues. Germline CDR1 is DFQATT and CDR2 is SNEGSKA (reference sequence).

In DNA, the CDR3 is TGCGCCAGCAGCGCAGGGGGCGCAGGGGAGCCCCAGCATTTT. Protein product: CASSAGGAGEPQHF. The chain has TRBV5-1 and TRBJ1-5; 8 bases map to TRBD1. After removal of 4 bases from V and 8 bases from J, the junction contained 8 bases not matched to a gene. This CDR3 region has 14 residues. Germline CDR1 and CDR2: SGHRS and YFSETQ.

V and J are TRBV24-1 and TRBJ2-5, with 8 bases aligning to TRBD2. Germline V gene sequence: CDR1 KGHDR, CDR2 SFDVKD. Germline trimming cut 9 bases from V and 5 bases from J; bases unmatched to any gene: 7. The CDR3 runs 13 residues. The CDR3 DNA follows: TGTGCCACCTCCGGGGGGGGCCTGGAGACCCAGTACTTC. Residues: CATSGGGLETQYF.

CDR3 DNA: TGTGCCAGCAGTTTCCAGTCCTCAGATACGCAGTATTTT. Its protein product is CASSFQSSDTQYF. This chain connects TRBV28 to TRBJ2-3, with D uncertain. Trimming pared 3 bases from V and 4 bases from J, leaving 8 bases between. Germline loops: CDR1 MDHEN, CDR2 SYDVKM. CDR3 length equals 13 residues.

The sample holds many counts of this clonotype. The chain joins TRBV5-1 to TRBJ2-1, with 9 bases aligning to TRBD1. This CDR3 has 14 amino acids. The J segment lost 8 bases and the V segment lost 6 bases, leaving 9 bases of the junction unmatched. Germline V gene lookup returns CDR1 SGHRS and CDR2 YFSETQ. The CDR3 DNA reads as TGCGCCAGCACCCTTAGACAGGGGGGGTATGAGCAGTTCTTC. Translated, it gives CASTLRQGGYEQFF. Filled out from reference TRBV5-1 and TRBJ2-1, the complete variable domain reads KAGVTQTPRYLIKTRGQQVTLSCSPISGHRSVSWYQQTPGQGLQFLFEYFSETQRNKGNFPGRFSGRQFSNSRSEMNVSTLELGDSALYLCASTLRQGGYEQFFGPGTRLTVL.

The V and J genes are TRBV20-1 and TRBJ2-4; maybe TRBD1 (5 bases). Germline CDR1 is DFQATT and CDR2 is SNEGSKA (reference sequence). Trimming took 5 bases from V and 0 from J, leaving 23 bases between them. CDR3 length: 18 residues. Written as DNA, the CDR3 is TGCAGTGCTTACAATCAGGGTGGACCCCTACTAGCCAAAAACATTCAGTACTTC. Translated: CSAYNQGGPLLAKNIQYF.

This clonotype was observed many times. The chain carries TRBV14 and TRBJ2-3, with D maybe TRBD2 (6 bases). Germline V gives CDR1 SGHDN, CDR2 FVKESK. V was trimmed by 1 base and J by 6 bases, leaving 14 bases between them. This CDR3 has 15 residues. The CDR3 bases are TGTGCCAGCAGCCAAGGCGGGAAAGGGAGCGATACGCAGTATTTT. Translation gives CASSQGGKGSDTQYF.

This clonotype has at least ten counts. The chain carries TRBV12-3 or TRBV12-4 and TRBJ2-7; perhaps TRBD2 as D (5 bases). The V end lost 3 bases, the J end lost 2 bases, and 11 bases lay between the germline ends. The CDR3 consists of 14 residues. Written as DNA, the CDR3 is TGTGCCAGCAGTTTTCTTTTCGGGGCCTACGAGCAGTACTTC. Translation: CASSFLFGAYEQYF.

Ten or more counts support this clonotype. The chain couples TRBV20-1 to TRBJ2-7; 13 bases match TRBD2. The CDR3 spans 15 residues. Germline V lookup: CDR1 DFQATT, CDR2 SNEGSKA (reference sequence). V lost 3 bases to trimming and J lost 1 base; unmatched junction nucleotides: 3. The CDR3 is CSASGGLAGSYEQYF. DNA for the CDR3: TGCAGTGCTAGTGGGGGACTAGCGGGGTCCTACGAGCAGTACTTC.

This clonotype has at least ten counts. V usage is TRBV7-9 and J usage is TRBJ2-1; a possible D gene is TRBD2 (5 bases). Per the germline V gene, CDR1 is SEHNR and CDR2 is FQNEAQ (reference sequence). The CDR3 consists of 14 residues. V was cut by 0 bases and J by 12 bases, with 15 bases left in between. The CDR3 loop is CASSLADEGLRQFF. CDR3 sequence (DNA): TGTGCCAGCAGCTTAGCGGACGAGGGTCTAAGGCAGTTCTTC.

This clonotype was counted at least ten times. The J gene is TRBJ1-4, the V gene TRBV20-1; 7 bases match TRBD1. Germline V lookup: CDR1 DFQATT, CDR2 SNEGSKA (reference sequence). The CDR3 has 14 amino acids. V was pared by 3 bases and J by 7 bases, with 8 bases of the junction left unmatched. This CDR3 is CSARGGSGGEKLFF. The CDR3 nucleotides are TGCAGTGCTAGGGGGGGTTCAGGGGGTGAAAAACTGTTTTTT.

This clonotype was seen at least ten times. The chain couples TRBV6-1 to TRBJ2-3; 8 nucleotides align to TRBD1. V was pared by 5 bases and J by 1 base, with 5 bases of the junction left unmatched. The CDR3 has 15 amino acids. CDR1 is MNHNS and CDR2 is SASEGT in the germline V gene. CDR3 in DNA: TGTGCCAGCAGTTTCAGGGGGCAAGGCACAGATACGCAGTATTTT. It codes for CASSFRGQGTDTQYF.

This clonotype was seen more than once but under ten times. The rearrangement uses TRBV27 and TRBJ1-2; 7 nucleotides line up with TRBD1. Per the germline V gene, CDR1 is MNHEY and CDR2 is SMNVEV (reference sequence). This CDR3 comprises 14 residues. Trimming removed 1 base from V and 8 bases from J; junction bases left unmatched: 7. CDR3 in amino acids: CASSLLETGSGYTF. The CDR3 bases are TGTGCCAGCAGTTTATTGGAGACAGGGAGCGGCTACACCTTC.

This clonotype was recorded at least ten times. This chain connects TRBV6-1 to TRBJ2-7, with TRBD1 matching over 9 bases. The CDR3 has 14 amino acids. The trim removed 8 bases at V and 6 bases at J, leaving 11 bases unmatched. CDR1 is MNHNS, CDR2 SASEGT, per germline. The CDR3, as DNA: TGTGCCAGCGGGAAGGACAGGGGTTCTGGCGAGCAGTACTTC. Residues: CASGKDRGSGEQYF.

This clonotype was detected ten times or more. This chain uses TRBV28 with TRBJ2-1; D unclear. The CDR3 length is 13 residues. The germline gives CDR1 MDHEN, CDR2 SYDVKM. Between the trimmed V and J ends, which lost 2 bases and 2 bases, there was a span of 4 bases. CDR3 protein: CASSLTAYNEQFF. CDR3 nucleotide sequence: TGTGCCAGCAGTTTAACAGCCTACAATGAGCAGTTCTTC.

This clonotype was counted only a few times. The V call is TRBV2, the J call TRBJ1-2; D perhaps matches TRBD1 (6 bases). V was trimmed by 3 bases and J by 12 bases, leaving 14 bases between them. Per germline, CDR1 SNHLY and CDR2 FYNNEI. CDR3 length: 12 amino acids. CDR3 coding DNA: TGTGCCAGCAGTGACATTAAGCAGGGGAACACCTTC. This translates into CASSDIKQGNTF.

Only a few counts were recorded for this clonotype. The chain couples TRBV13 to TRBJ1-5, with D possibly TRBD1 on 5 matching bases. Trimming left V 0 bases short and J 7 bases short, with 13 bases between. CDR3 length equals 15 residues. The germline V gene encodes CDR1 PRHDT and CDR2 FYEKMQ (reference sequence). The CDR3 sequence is CASSLGGARSQPQHF. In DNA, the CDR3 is TGTGCCAGCAGCTTAGGAGGGGCCAGGAGCCAGCCCCAGCATTTT.

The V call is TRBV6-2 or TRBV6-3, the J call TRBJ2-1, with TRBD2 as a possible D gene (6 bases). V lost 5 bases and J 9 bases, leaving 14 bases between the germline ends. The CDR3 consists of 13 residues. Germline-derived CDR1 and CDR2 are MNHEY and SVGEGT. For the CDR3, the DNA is TGTGCCAGCAGTCCTTCTAGCGTAGGTGAGCAGTTCTTC. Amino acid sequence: CASSPSSVGEQFF.

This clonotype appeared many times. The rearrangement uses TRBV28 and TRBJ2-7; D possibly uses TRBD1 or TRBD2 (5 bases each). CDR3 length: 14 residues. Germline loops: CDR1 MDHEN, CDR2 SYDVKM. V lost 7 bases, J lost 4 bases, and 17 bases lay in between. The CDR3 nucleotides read TGTGCCAGCAACCCACCGGGACCATCATACGAGCAGTACTTC. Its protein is CASNPPGPSYEQYF.

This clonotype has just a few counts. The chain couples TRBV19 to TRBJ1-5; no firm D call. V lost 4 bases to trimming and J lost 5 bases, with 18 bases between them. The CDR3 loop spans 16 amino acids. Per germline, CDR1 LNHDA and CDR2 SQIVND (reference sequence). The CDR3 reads CASSTSIPGRDQPQHF. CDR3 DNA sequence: TGTGCCAGTAGTACCTCAATTCCGGGCCGCGATCAGCCCCAGCATTTT.

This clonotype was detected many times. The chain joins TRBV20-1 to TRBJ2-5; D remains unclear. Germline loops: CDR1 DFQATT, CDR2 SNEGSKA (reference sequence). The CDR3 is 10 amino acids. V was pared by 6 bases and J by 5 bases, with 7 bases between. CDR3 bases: TGCAGTGCCCCGGCCGAGACCCAGTACTTC. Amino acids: CSAPAETQYF.

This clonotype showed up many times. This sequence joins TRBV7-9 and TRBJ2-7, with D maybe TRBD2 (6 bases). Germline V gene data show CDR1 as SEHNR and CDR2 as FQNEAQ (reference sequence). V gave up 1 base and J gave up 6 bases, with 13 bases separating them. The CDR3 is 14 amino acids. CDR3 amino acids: CASSLGSAGGEQYF. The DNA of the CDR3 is TGTGCCAGCAGCTTAGGTTCCGCCGGGGGCGAGCAGTACTTC.

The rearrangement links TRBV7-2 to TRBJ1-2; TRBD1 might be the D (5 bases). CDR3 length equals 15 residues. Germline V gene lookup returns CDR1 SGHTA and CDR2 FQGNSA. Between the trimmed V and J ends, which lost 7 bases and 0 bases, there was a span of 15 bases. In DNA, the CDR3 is TGTGCCAGCAACCAAGGGACGGATCCTAACTATGGCTACACCTTC. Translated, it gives CASNQGTDPNYGYTF.

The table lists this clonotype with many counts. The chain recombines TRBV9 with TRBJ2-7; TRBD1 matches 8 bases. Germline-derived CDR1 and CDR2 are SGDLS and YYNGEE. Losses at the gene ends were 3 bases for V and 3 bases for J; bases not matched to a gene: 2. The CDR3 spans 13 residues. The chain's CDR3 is CASSGDRFYEQYF. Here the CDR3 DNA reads TGTGCCAGCAGCGGGGACAGGTTCTACGAGCAGTACTTC.

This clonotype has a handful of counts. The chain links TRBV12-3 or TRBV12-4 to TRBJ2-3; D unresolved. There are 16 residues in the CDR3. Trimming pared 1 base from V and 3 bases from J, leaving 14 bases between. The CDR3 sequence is CASSLDGVLGTDTQYF. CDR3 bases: TGTGCCAGCAGTTTAGATGGGGTATTGGGTACAGATACGCAGTATTTT.

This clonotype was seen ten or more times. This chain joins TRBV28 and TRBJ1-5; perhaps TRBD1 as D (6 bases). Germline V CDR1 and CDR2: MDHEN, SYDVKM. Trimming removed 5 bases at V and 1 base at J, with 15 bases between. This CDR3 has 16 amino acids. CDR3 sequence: CASSPSGGGSNQPQHF. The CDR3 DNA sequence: TGTGCCAGCAGTCCCTCGGGGGGGGGCAGCAATCAGCCCCAGCATTTT.

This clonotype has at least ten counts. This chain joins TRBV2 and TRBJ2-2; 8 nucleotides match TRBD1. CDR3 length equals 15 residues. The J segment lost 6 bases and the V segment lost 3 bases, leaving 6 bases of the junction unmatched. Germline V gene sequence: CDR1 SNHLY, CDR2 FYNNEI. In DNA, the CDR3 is TGTGCCAGCAGTGATTTCGGGACAGGACCCGGGGAGCTGTTTTTT. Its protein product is CASSDFGTGPGELFF.

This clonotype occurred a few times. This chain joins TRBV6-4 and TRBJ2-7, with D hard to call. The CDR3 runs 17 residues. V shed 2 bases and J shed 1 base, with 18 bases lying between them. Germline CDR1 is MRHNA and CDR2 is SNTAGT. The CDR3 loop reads CASSDVFLDRFSYEQYF. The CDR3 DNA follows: TGTGCCAGCAGTGACGTCTTTCTGGACCGCTTTTCCTACGAGCAGTACTTC.